What follows are 14 T cell receptor beta chains derived from one specimen sequenced in a study of cytomegalovirus exposure and HLA in healthy donors. Amplification used 60 Vbeta primers and 13 Jbeta primers. Only in-frame clones appear in the TCRdb table, and some are missing; sequencing was by immunoSEQ multiplex PCR. Of approximately 220,000 clones listed, 76% were seen once; the top ten hold roughly 0.6%. Sequencing was carried out using PBMCs. These receptors were collected from a man aged 18 to 30 in good health and CMV-seronegative.

V is TRBV27 and J is TRBJ2-2, with 7 bases lining up with TRBD1. Trimming took 6 bases from V and 1 from J; bases not matched to a gene: 2. The CDR3 totals 14 residues. Per germline, CDR1 MNHEY and CDR2 SMNVEV (reference sequence). CDR3 in amino acids: CASSWTGNTGELFF. The CDR3 DNA is TGTGCCAGCAGCTGGACAGGGAACACCGGGGAGCTGTTTTTT.

The chain couples TRBV2 to TRBJ2-7; TRBD1 might be the D (5 bases). CDR1 and CDR2 from the germline V gene are SNHLY and FYNNEI. The V gene lost 4 bases and the J gene lost 0 bases, with 10 bases spanning the gap. This CDR3 is 14 amino acids long. The CDR3 loop is CASSVETVSYEQYF. The CDR3 bases are TGTGCCAGCAGTGTTGAGACAGTCTCCTACGAGCAGTACTTC.

This rearrangement joins TRBV6-5 to TRBJ2-5; 7 bases map to TRBD2. CDR1 and CDR2 from the germline V gene are MNHEY and SVGAGI. Trimming took 2 bases from V and 5 from J; bases not matched to a gene: 8. The CDR3 sequence is 15 residues long. The CDR3 here is CASSYRQTSSETQYF. Here the CDR3 DNA reads TGTGCCAGCAGTTACCGACAGACTAGCAGTGAGACCCAGTACTTC.

The CDR3 bases are TGTGCCAGCAGTTACTCGTCACATTTCTACGAGCAGTACTTC. This codes for CASSYSSHFYEQYF. This chain connects TRBV6-5 to TRBJ2-7; D uncertain. Germline assignment: CDR1 MNHEY and CDR2 SVGAGI. Trimming took off 0 bases at V and 3 bases at J, with 9 bases between the two ends. The CDR3 has 14 residues.

This clone was observed a few times. This specimen includes other DNA sequences encoding the same CDR3. The chain recombines TRBV28 with TRBJ1-1, with D unclear. In germline, CDR1 is MDHEN, CDR2 SYDVKM. V lost 4 bases and J 4 bases, leaving 7 bases between the germline ends. The CDR3 is 12 amino acids. The CDR3 region has the DNA TGTGCCAGCAGTTACCGGGGCACTGAAGCTTTCTTT. Amino acid sequence: CASSYRGTEAFF.

The gene calls are TRBV30 and TRBJ2-7; no firm D call. Germline assignment: CDR1 GTSNPN and CDR2 SVGIG (reference sequence). CDR3 length: 12 residues. The germline V and J ends were trimmed by 5 bases and 1 base, with 9 bases remaining between them. The CDR3 protein is CAWGDSSYEQYF. CDR3 DNA sequence: TGTGCCTGGGGAGACTCTTCCTACGAGCAGTACTTC.

The chain couples TRBV30 to TRBJ2-3; 13 bases map to TRBD2. This CDR3 region has 13 residues. Trimming at V came to 7 bases and at J to 6 bases, leaving 4 bases not matched to a gene. Germline CDR1 GTSNPN, CDR2 SVGIG (reference sequence). CDR3 nucleotides: TGTGCCTCTACTAGCGGGGGGGCGGATACGCAGTATTTT. This codes for CASTSGGADTQYF. Together with reference TRBV30 and TRBJ2-3, the CDR3 gives the full variable domain: SQTIHQWPATLVQPVGSPLSLECTVEGTSNPNLYWYRQAAGRGLQLLFYSVGIGQISSEVPQNLSASRPQDRQFILSSKKLLLSDSGFYLCASTSGGADTQYFGPGTRLTVL.

This clone was detected once. The sample carries other DNA sequences with the same CDR3. This rearrangement joins TRBV6-1 to TRBJ1-5, with D perhaps matching TRBD1 (6 bases). The germline gives CDR1 MNHNS, CDR2 SASEGT. The length of the CDR3 is 15 residues. Trimming stripped 6 bases from V and 0 bases from J, with 12 bases between. The CDR3 loop reads CASRVQGDSNQPQHF. The CDR3 region has the DNA TGTGCCAGCAGAGTACAGGGAGATAGCAATCAGCCCCAGCATTTT.

Of note for this clone: Other nucleotide sequences from this sample produce the same CDR3. V usage is TRBV5-1 and J usage is TRBJ1-5; no clear D gene. V lost 0 bases, J lost 3 bases, and 10 bases lay in between. CDR3 length: 15 residues. Per the germline V gene, CDR1 is SGHRS and CDR2 is YFSETQ. CDR3 loop: CASSLEGGFNQPQHF. The CDR3 DNA follows: TGCGCCAGCAGCTTGGAAGGAGGATTCAATCAGCCCCAGCATTTT. Together with reference TRBV5-1 and TRBJ1-5, the CDR3 gives the full variable domain: KAGVTQTPRYLIKTRGQQVTLSCSPISGHRSVSWYQQTPGQGLQFLFEYFSETQRNKGNFPGRFSGRQFSNSRSEMNVSTLELGDSALYLCASSLEGGFNQPQHFGDGTRLSIL.

This clone was detected only a few times. The chain combines TRBV30 with TRBJ2-7; 7 bases are shared with TRBD2. Trimming took 3 bases from V and 1 from J; bases not matched to a gene: 9. The CDR3 length is 15 residues. From germline, CDR1 is GTSNPN and CDR2 SVGIG (reference sequence). The CDR3 DNA reads as TGTGCCTGGAGGGACCGGAGCGGGATATCCTACGAGCAGTACTTC. It encodes CAWRDRSGISYEQYF. Full variable domain (missing parts from reference TRBV30 and TRBJ2-7): SQTIHQWPATLVQPVGSPLSLECTVEGTSNPNLYWYRQAAGRGLQLLFYSVGIGQISSEVPQNLSASRPQDRQFILSSKKLLLSDSGFYLCAWRDRSGISYEQYFGPGTRLTVT.

The rearrangement uses TRBV6-5 and TRBJ2-7, with 8 positions matching TRBD1. Germline CDR1 reads MNHEY; CDR2 reads SVGAGI. Unmatched junction bases numbered 7, after V lost 6 bases and J lost 0 bases. This CDR3 region has 15 residues. The CDR3 DNA follows: TGTGCCAGCAGCGACGCCGGGACAGGCTCCTACGAGCAGTACTTC. It translates to CASSDAGTGSYEQYF.

The CDR3 DNA reads TGTGCCAGCAGCTTGGGACTAGCGGGAGGAGAGACCCAGTACTTC. Residues: CASSLGLAGGETQYF. The chain employs TRBV5-8 and TRBJ2-5; 13 bases are shared with TRBD2. The CDR3 sequence is 15 residues long. V dropped 0 bases and J dropped 4; count of bases not matched to a gene: 0. CDR1 SGHTS and CDR2 YDEGEE come from the germline V gene. The full variable domain, with the rest looked up from reference TRBV5-8 and TRBJ2-5, is EAGVTQSPTHLIKTRGQQATLRCSPISGHTSVYWYQQALGLGLQFLLWYDEGEERNRGNFPPRFSGRQFPNYSSELNVNALELEDSALYLCASSLGLAGGETQYFGPGTRLLVL.

The rearrangement links TRBV7-9 to TRBJ1-1, with 12 bases matching TRBD1. Unmatched junction bases numbered 4, after V lost 1 base and J lost 4 bases. CDR1 and CDR2 from the germline V gene are SEHNR and FQNEAQ (reference sequence). The CDR3 length is 16 residues. The CDR3: CASSLGGTGGGTEAFF. The CDR3 DNA reads as TGTGCCAGCAGCTTAGGAGGGACAGGGGGCGGCACTGAAGCTTTCTTT. The whole variable domain, filled in from reference TRBV7-9 and TRBJ1-1, reads DTGVSQNPRHKITKRGQNVTFRCDPISEHNRLYWYRQTLGQGPEFLTYFQNEAQLEKSRLLSDRFSAERPKGSFSTLEIQRTEQGDSAMYLCASSLGGTGGGTEAFFGQGTRLTVV.

This clone has only a few counts. V and J are TRBV4-2 and TRBJ1-2; 9 bases match TRBD1. The CDR3 is made up of 17 amino acids. Germline assignment: CDR1 LGHNA and CDR2 YNFKEQ. The trim removed 0 bases at V and 2 bases at J, leaving 7 bases unmatched. CDR3 nucleotide sequence: TGTGCCAGCAGCCAAGACCCTGGACAGGGGAGAAACTATGGCTACACCTTC. Amino acids: CASSQDPGQGRNYGYTF.